This passage covers 23 T cell receptor beta chains from one sample sequenced in a study of ipilimumab plus nivolumab after autologous stem cell transplantation. Assay used: immunoSEQ multiplex PCR; TCRdb lists only in-frame clones, some missing. The data contain some 24,000 clones, around 84% of them singletons. The specimen comprised PBMCs, sampled in a trial of ipilimumab plus nivolumab as post-transplant consolidation. The receptors derive from a male donor with diffuse large B-cell lymphoma.

V and J are TRBV7-2 and TRBJ2-1; possibly TRBD1 or TRBD2 for D (5 bases each). V was cut by 5 bases and J by 13 bases, with 24 bases left in between. The CDR3 covers 15 residues. The germline V gene has CDR1 SGHTA and CDR2 FQGNSA. This CDR3 is CASSPIPRGEMNQFF. In nucleotides, the CDR3 is TGTGCCAGCAGCCCCATCCCTCGGGGCGAGATGAACCAGTTCTTC.

V is TRBV5-1 and J is TRBJ1-2, with unresolved D. V was cut by 2 bases and J by 3 bases, with 8 bases left in between. There are 13 residues in the CDR3. The germline V gene encodes CDR1 SGHRS and CDR2 YFSETQ. This CDR3 is CASSFGRDYGYTF. The CDR3 region has the DNA TGCGCCAGCAGCTTTGGCAGAGACTATGGCTACACCTTC. Drawing the rest from reference TRBV5-1 and TRBJ1-2, the complete variable domain is KAGVTQTPRYLIKTRGQQVTLSCSPISGHRSVSWYQQTPGQGLQFLFEYFSETQRNKGNFPGRFSGRQFSNSRSEMNVSTLELGDSALYLCASSFGRDYGYTFGSGTRLTVV.

This chain connects TRBV7-2 to TRBJ2-3; 9 bases fit TRBD1. Germline V gene sequence: CDR1 SGHTA, CDR2 FQGNSA. Unmatched junction bases numbered 12, after V lost 2 bases and J lost 3 bases. This CDR3 contains 18 residues. The chain's CDR3 is CASSLFWGQGGGTDTQYF. In DNA, the CDR3 is TGTGCCAGCAGCTTATTTTGGGGACAGGGCGGAGGGACAGATACGCAGTATTTT.

The chain combines TRBV29-1 with TRBJ2-3; no reliable D call. The CDR3 has 10 amino acids. Germline values: CDR1 SQVTM, CDR2 ANQGSEA. Trimming took off 4 bases at V and 8 bases at J, with 7 bases between the two ends. CDR3 amino acids: CSVAHGTQYF. The CDR3 DNA reads as TGCAGCGTTGCCCACGGTACGCAGTATTTT.

V and J are TRBV27 and TRBJ1-2; D uncertain. The V end was cut by 7 bases, the J end by 4 bases, with 13 bases between. This CDR3 has 13 residues. Looked up from germline, CDR1 is MNHEY and CDR2 is SMNVEV (reference sequence). CDR3 nucleotide sequence: TGTGCCAGCACAGATGATTCTACCTATGGCTACACCTTC. Protein sequence: CASTDDSTYGYTF.

This clone showed up just once. This chain joins TRBV6-1 and TRBJ2-5; the D is unclear. Trimming cost V 3 bases and J 5 bases, with 13 bases left between them. CDR1 is MNHNS, CDR2 SASEGT, per germline. CDR3 size: 14 residues. CDR3 sequence (DNA): TGTGCCAGCAGTGAGTTCGCCGGTAGGGAGACCCAGTACTTC. As protein: CASSEFAGRETQYF.

The gene calls are TRBV5-1 and TRBJ2-1, with 11 bases that match TRBD2. In germline, CDR1 is SGHRS, CDR2 YFSETQ. The CDR3 contains 17 residues. V dropped 3 bases and J dropped 6; count of bases not matched to a gene: 11. The CDR3 here is CASSSGLADRGGNEQFF. The CDR3 coding sequence is TGCGCCAGCAGCTCGGGACTAGCGGACCGGGGGGGCAATGAGCAGTTCTTC.

The J gene is TRBJ2-5, the V gene TRBV10-3, with TRBD2 matching over 8 bases. The V segment lost 8 bases and the J segment 5 bases; nucleotides outside the gene matches: 4. This CDR3 region has 12 residues. Germline CDR1 ENHRY, CDR2 SYGVKD. CDR3 in amino acids: CAIGTSGETQYF. CDR3 coding DNA: TGTGCCATCGGGACTAGTGGGGAGACCCAGTACTTC.

The genes are TRBV7-3 and TRBJ2-3, with 13 bases lining up with TRBD2. J gave up 4 bases and V 5 bases, and 3 bases lay outside the gene matches. The CDR3 contains 15 residues. The germline V gene has CDR1 SGHTA and CDR2 FQGTGA. CDR3 nucleotide sequence: TGTGCCAGCAGCCGACTAGCGGGGGGTGCAGATACGCAGTATTTT. Translation: CASSRLAGGADTQYF.

The chain employs TRBV18 and TRBJ2-3; tentative D call: TRBD1 (6 bases). Germline V gene sequence: CDR1 KGHSH, CDR2 LQKENI. This CDR3 comprises 16 residues. V lost 5 bases and J 6 bases, leaving 21 bases between the germline ends. Here the CDR3 DNA reads TGTGCCAGCTCATCCACGGTGATAGGGGACATCGATACGCAGTATTTT. Translation: CASSSTVIGDIDTQYF.

CDR3 in DNA: TGTGCCAGCTCACCCGCTAACACGTTGAATGAGCAGTTCTTC. This encodes CASSPANTLNEQFF. The chain couples TRBV18 to TRBJ2-1; D is unclear. The CDR3 is 14 residues long. V lost 3 bases, J lost 7 bases, and 13 bases lay in between. Germline values: CDR1 KGHSH, CDR2 LQKENI.

This chain joins TRBV6-1 and TRBJ1-1; unclear D gene. The V gene lost 3 bases and the J gene lost 5 bases, with 7 bases spanning the gap. Per the germline V gene, CDR1 is MNHNS and CDR2 is SASEGT. The CDR3 length is 12 residues. The CDR3 region has the DNA TGTGCCAGCAGTGACTTGGGAACTGAAGCTTTCTTT. As protein: CASSDLGTEAFF.

This clone was found once. V and J are TRBV7-2 and TRBJ2-3; D gene ambiguous. The V gene lost 1 base and the J gene lost 2 bases, with 7 bases spanning the gap. The CDR3 is made up of 14 amino acids. The germline CDR1 and CDR2 sequences are SGHTA and FQGNSA. The CDR3 sequence: CASSLVWPTDTQYF. In nucleotides, the CDR3 is TGTGCCAGCAGCTTAGTCTGGCCCACAGATACGCAGTATTTT. The complete variable domain, with remaining parts taken from reference TRBV7-2 and TRBJ2-3, reads GAGVSQSPSNKVTEKGKDVELRCDPISGHTALYWYRQSLGQGLEFLIYFQGNSAPDKSGLPSDRFSAERTGGSVSTLTIQRTQQEDSAVYLCASSLVWPTDTQYFGPGTRLTVL.

The V and J genes are TRBV19 and TRBJ2-3; 7 positions agree with TRBD1. This CDR3 region has 14 residues. Trimming cost V 5 bases and J 2 bases; bases outside gene matches: 4. Looked up from germline, CDR1 is LNHDA and CDR2 is SQIVND (reference sequence). Here the CDR3 DNA reads TGTGCCAGTAGTCCGGGACAGTTCACAGATACGCAGTATTTT. This sequence encodes CASSPGQFTDTQYF.

This rearrangement joins TRBV7-2 to TRBJ2-3; a weak D match, TRBD1 (6 bases). Per germline, CDR1 SGHTA and CDR2 FQGNSA. There are 14 residues in the CDR3. V was pared by 3 bases and J by 0 bases, with 7 bases between. The CDR3 sequence: CASSLDSSTDTQYF. Here the CDR3 DNA reads TGTGCCAGCAGCTTGGACAGTAGCACAGATACGCAGTATTTT.

The J gene is TRBJ2-1, the V gene TRBV4-3; D perhaps matches TRBD2 (6 bases). V was shortened by 6 bases and J by 4 bases, with 19 bases between the two germline ends. This CDR3 is 16 amino acids long. Germline values: CDR1 LGHNA, CDR2 YSLEER. CDR3 amino acids: CASRFALAASYNEQFF. Here the CDR3 DNA reads TGCGCCAGCAGATTCGCACTAGCAGCGTCGTACAATGAGCAGTTCTTC.

A remark on this clone: A read error may produce the germline difference seen at one junction end. The genes are TRBV6-5 and TRBJ2-7; 8 nucleotides line up with TRBD2. CDR3 length equals 12 residues. The germline CDR1 and CDR2 sequences are MNHEY and SVGAGI. The CDR3 here is CTSGRLANEQYF. The DNA for the CDR3 is TGTACCAGCGGCAGACTAGCGAACGAGCAGTACTTC.

This sequence joins TRBV7-2 and TRBJ2-1; 10 nucleotides align to TRBD2. CDR3 length: 15 residues. CDR1 is SGHTA and CDR2 is FQGNSA in the germline V gene. Germline trimming cut 5 bases from V and 8 bases from J; bases unmatched to any gene: 9. CDR3 DNA: TGTGCCAGCAGCCTTAGCGGGGGGAGGGAGGATGAGCAGTTCTTC. It is translated as CASSLSGGREDEQFF.

The genes are TRBV5-6 and TRBJ1-1; possible D gene TRBD1, 5 bases. The CDR3 covers 13 residues. V lost 1 base and J lost 4, with 8 bases in between. Germline V lookup: CDR1 SGHDT, CDR2 YYEEEE. The CDR3 nucleotides read TGTGCCAGCAGCTTGCCAGGGTTCACTGAAGCTTTCTTT. This sequence encodes CASSLPGFTEAFF.

This clone was seen a few times. This sequence joins TRBV6-5 and TRBJ1-2; no clear D. Germline lookup yields CDR1 MNHEY and CDR2 SVGAGI. Deletions cut 5 bases from V and 4 bases from J, with 11 bases between. The CDR3 is made up of 13 amino acids. CDR3 in amino acids: CASSRSWGYGYTF. The CDR3, as DNA: TGTGCCAGCAGTCGGTCGTGGGGCTATGGCTACACCTTC.

The rearrangement joins TRBV7-3 to TRBJ1-1, with D uncertain. The V gene lost 1 base and the J gene lost 3 bases, with 6 bases spanning the gap. This CDR3 has 13 amino acids. Germline assignment: CDR1 SGHTA and CDR2 FQGTGA. The CDR3 nucleotides read TGTGCCAGCAGCTTAAGGTCCGACACTGAAGCTTTCTTT. It codes for CASSLRSDTEAFF.

The genes are TRBV4-1 and TRBJ2-5; D is perhaps TRBD1 (5 bases). The CDR3 is 14 amino acids. CDR1 MGHRA and CDR2 YSYEKL come from the germline V gene. V was trimmed by 2 bases and J by 5 bases, leaving 12 bases between them. The CDR3, as DNA: TGCGCCAGCAGCCAACTGGGGCTCCTCGAGACCCAGTACTTC. It translates to CASSQLGLLETQYF.

V gene TRBV5-5 combines with J gene TRBJ2-1; 10 bases are a match to TRBD1. Trimming at V came to 3 bases and at J to 7 bases, leaving 10 bases not matched to a gene. This CDR3 spans 16 amino acids. CDR1 is SGHKS and CDR2 is YYEKEE in the germline V gene (reference sequence). The CDR3 loop is CASSSPPGQGKNEQFF. DNA for the CDR3: TGTGCCAGCAGCTCCCCCCCGGGACAGGGGAAAAATGAGCAGTTCTTC.